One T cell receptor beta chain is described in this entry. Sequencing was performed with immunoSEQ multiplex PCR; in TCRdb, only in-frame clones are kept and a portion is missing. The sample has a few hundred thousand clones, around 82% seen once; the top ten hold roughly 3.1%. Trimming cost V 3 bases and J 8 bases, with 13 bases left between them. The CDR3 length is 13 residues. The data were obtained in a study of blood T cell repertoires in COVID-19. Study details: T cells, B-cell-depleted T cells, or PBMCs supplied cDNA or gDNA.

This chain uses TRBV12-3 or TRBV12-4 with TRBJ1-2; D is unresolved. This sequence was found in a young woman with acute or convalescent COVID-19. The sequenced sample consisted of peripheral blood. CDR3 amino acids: CASSFSSEAGYTF. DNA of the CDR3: TGTGCCAGCAGTTTTTCTTCCGAGGCGGGCTACACCTTC.